The 25 T cell receptor beta chains presented below share a single source sample, sequenced in a study of blood T cell repertoires in COVID-19. The table came from immunoSEQ multiplex PCR; TCRdb's copy has only in-frame clones and leaves some out. Of about 20,000 clones in the sample, roughly 90% were seen once. Specimen: peripheral blood. The source is a woman aged 60-70 years with active COVID-19.

In DNA form, the CDR3 reads TGTGCCAGCAGTGGCCGGGACAGGGTTTATGGCTACACCTTC. Amino acid sequence: CASSGRDRVYGYTF. The chain has TRBV2 and TRBJ1-2, with 9 positions matching TRBD1. This CDR3 contains 14 residues. Trimming took 4 bases from V and 5 from J; bases not matched to a gene: 5. The germline V gene encodes CDR1 SNHLY and CDR2 FYNNEI. Looking up the rest from reference TRBV2 and TRBJ1-2 gives the full variable domain: EPEVTQTPSHQVTQMGQEVILRCVPISNHLYFYWYRQILGQKVEFLVSFYNNEISEKSEIFDDQFSVERPDGSNFTLKIRSTKLEDSAMYFCASSGRDRVYGYTFGSGTRLTVV.

This clone was seen just once. This chain connects TRBV4-1 to TRBJ1-2, with D tentatively TRBD1 (6 bases). The CDR3 extends over 14 amino acids. Trimming removed 1 base at V and 4 bases at J, with 10 bases between. Germline V lookup: CDR1 MGHRA, CDR2 YSYEKL. The CDR3 protein is CASSQGFRGYGYTF. The CDR3 coding sequence is TGCGCCAGCAGCCAAGGCTTCAGGGGCTATGGCTACACCTTC.

V usage is TRBV6-6 and J usage is TRBJ2-2; D remains ambiguous. V lost 2 bases and J 4 bases, leaving 14 bases between the germline ends. CDR1 and CDR2 (germline): MNHNY, SVGAGI (reference sequence). The CDR3 consists of 16 residues. CDR3 sequence reads: CASSYRTAASTGELFF. In DNA, the CDR3 is TGTGCCAGCAGTTACAGAACGGCGGCGAGCACCGGGGAGCTGTTTTTT.

V usage is TRBV7-3 and J usage is TRBJ2-2; 9 nucleotides line up with TRBD1. CDR1 is SGHTA, CDR2 FQGTGA, per germline. This CDR3 comprises 15 residues. After removal of 2 bases from V and 6 bases from J, the junction contained 4 bases not matched to a gene. The CDR3 DNA is TGTGCCAGCAGCTTAGGGACAGGGAGCCCCGGGGAGCTGTTTTTT. Its translation: CASSLGTGSPGELFF.

The chain couples TRBV2 to TRBJ2-2; D possibly corresponds to TRBD1 (7 bases). The CDR3 extends over 15 amino acids. V was shortened by 3 bases and J by 9 bases, with 17 bases between the two germline ends. Germline lookup yields CDR1 SNHLY and CDR2 FYNNEI. CDR3 loop: CASSDRWRGRRELFF. The DNA of the CDR3 is TGTGCCAGCAGTGATCGTTGGAGGGGGCGACGGGAGCTGTTTTTT.

The chain is built from TRBV6-1 and TRBJ2-2, with 7 bases lining up with TRBD1. Per the germline V gene, CDR1 is MNHNS and CDR2 is SASEGT. After removal of 2 bases from V and 4 bases from J, the junction contained 4 bases not matched to a gene. The CDR3 length is 15 residues. CDR3 amino acids: CASSENRGRTGELFF. In DNA, the CDR3 is TGTGCCAGCAGTGAAAACAGGGGTCGCACCGGGGAGCTGTTTTTT.

The chain combines TRBV7-3 with TRBJ1-1; the match to TRBD1 covers 7 bases. This CDR3 is built from 16 residues. Germline CDR1 and CDR2: SGHTA and FQGTGA. With V trimmed by 5 bases and J by 1 base, 10 bases remained unmatched. This CDR3 is CASSKEPGQRNTEAFF. The CDR3, as DNA: TGTGCCAGCAGCAAAGAACCGGGACAGAGGAACACTGAAGCTTTCTTT.

The CDR3 region has the DNA TGTGCCAGCAGCCTCGGGACTAGCGGGGGGGGCACGGAGCAGTTCTTC. Translation gives CASSLGTSGGGTEQFF. The V gene is TRBV3-1 (or the pseudogene TRBV3-2), the J gene TRBJ2-1, with 16 positions matching TRBD2. After removal of 4 bases from V and 10 bases from J, the junction contained 7 bases not matched to a gene. Germline CDR1 and CDR2: LGHDT and YNNKEL (reference sequence). The CDR3 has 16 residues.

The chain recombines TRBV6-4 with TRBJ2-2, with 9 nucleotides matching TRBD1. The CDR3 is 14 residues long. V was clipped by 6 bases and J by 7 bases; unmatched bases: 6. CDR1 is MRHNA, CDR2 SNTAGT, per germline. CDR3 loop: CASSWDRESGELFF. The CDR3 DNA reads TGTGCCAGCAGCTGGGACAGGGAAAGCGGGGAGCTGTTTTTT.

The genes are TRBV7-9 and TRBJ2-7; no clear D. The CDR3 length is 14 residues. In germline, CDR1 is SEHNR, CDR2 FQNEAQ (reference sequence). Trimming removed 5 bases from V and 1 base from J, with 12 bases in between. This chain's CDR3 is CASSESAVSYEQYF. Written as DNA, the CDR3 is TGTGCCAGCAGCGAGAGCGCAGTTTCCTACGAGCAGTACTTC.

The chain joins TRBV19 to TRBJ2-3; D not resolved. The CDR3 is 10 residues long. V lost 8 bases and J 6 bases, leaving 6 bases between the germline ends. Germline V gives CDR1 LNHDA, CDR2 SQIVND (reference sequence). In nucleotides, the CDR3 is TGTGCCAGTGGCTCTGATACGCAGTATTTT. Its protein is CASGSDTQYF.

This chain connects TRBV6-5 to TRBJ1-1; TRBD1 might be the D (5 bases). Trimming stripped 2 bases from V and 7 bases from J, with 14 bases between. CDR3 length equals 14 residues. From germline, CDR1 is MNHEY and CDR2 SVGAGI. The CDR3 bases are TGTGCCAGCAGTTACAATGCCCTCCAGGGTGAAGCTTTCTTT. Its protein product is CASSYNALQGEAFF.

Points on this clone: The junction departs from germline at one end; a sequencing error may be responsible. This sequence joins TRBV2 and TRBJ1-6; 8 nucleotides match TRBD1. Germline CDR1 reads SNHLY; CDR2 reads FYNNEI. CDR3 length: 15 amino acids. CDR3 in amino acids: CASSPGTGDYSPLHF. The CDR3 DNA reads as TGTGCCAGCAGTCCCGGGACAGGTGACTATTCGCCCCTCCACTTT.

V gene TRBV6-8 combines with J gene TRBJ1-1; TRBD1 matches 8 bases. The germline V gene encodes CDR1 MNHGY and CDR2 SAAAGT. V lost 2 bases to trimming and J lost 3 bases; unmatched junction nucleotides: 8. This CDR3 is built from 16 residues. CDR3 amino acids: CASSYPDQGAHTEAFF. The DNA of the CDR3 is TGTGCCAGCAGTTACCCGGACCAGGGGGCGCACACTGAAGCTTTCTTT.

This chain joins TRBV9 and TRBJ2-3, with 13 bases fitting TRBD2. V was pared by 4 bases and J by 1 base, with 9 bases of the junction left unmatched. The CDR3 runs 18 residues. The germline V gene has CDR1 SGDLS and CDR2 YYNGEE. CDR3 sequence (DNA): TGTGCCAGCAGCCCAGGACTAGCGGGGGCCAGCCGCACAGATACGCAGTATTTT. This encodes CASSPGLAGASRTDTQYF.

CDR3 sequence reads: CASSPRGLAINTGELFF. In DNA form, the CDR3 reads TGTGCCAGCAGCCCCCGTGGCCTAGCGATTAACACCGGGGAGCTGTTTTTT. The rearrangement joins TRBV5-6 to TRBJ2-2; weak D call: TRBD2 (6 bases). CDR1 and CDR2 (germline): SGHDT, YYEEEE. V dropped 4 bases and J dropped 2 bases, with 18 bases sitting between them. This CDR3 region has 17 residues.

The rearrangement uses TRBV5-1 and TRBJ1-1, with 10 bases aligning to TRBD1. J was trimmed by 5 bases and V by 0 bases; bases with no gene match: 7. The CDR3 contains 16 residues. CDR1 is SGHRS and CDR2 is YFSETQ in the germline V gene. The DNA of the CDR3 is TGCGCCAGCAGCTTGGGTAGTGGGACAGGGGTTACTGAAGCTTTCTTT. The encoded protein is CASSLGSGTGVTEAFF.

The rearrangement links TRBV4-2 to TRBJ2-1; TRBD1 agrees at 10 bases. The V gene end was trimmed by 0 bases and the J gene end by 5 bases; junction bases not matched to a gene: 13. Germline V gives CDR1 LGHNA, CDR2 YNFKEQ. CDR3 size: 19 residues. This chain's CDR3 is CASSQDLGQGPLPNNEQFF. DNA for the CDR3: TGTGCCAGCAGCCAAGACTTGGGACAGGGGCCCCTCCCCAACAATGAGCAGTTCTTC.

J is TRBJ1-2 and V is TRBV2; perhaps TRBD1 as D (5 bases). Trimming took off 7 bases at V and 8 bases at J, with 29 bases between the two ends. This CDR3 region has 17 residues. Germline V CDR1 and CDR2: SNHLY, FYNNEI. The CDR3 nucleotides read TGTGCCAGCACTTCAAACTTGGATTGGGAGGGGACGCGGGGCTACACCTTC. The encoded protein is CASTSNLDWEGTRGYTF.

The V and J genes are TRBV27 and TRBJ2-3; 8 bases agree with TRBD1. Germline V gene lookup returns CDR1 MNHEY and CDR2 SMNVEV (reference sequence). V gave up 6 bases and J gave up 2 bases; unmatched junction bases: 7. The CDR3 is 15 amino acids. Here the CDR3 reads CASRPRDRHTDTQYF. DNA for the CDR3: TGTGCCAGCAGGCCCCGGGACAGGCACACAGATACGCAGTATTTT.

The chain links TRBV4-1 to TRBJ2-7, with TRBD2 identical over 7 bases. The trim removed 1 base at V and 0 bases at J, leaving 3 bases unmatched. The CDR3 consists of 15 residues. Germline V gene data show CDR1 as MGHRA and CDR2 as YSYEKL. The CDR3 region has the DNA TGCGCCAGCAGCCAAGTGGGAGGGGTCTCCTACGAGCAGTACTTC. Translation gives CASSQVGGVSYEQYF.

The chain recombines TRBV5-1 with TRBJ2-3; tentative D call: TRBD1 (6 bases). Germline CDR1 is SGHRS and CDR2 is YFSETQ. This CDR3 comprises 15 residues. V gave up 0 bases and J gave up 2 bases, with 10 bases separating them. The CDR3 region is CASSLGQVNTDTQYF. The CDR3 coding sequence is TGCGCCAGCAGCTTGGGACAGGTTAACACAGATACGCAGTATTTT. The whole variable domain, filled in from reference TRBV5-1 and TRBJ2-3, reads KAGVTQTPRYLIKTRGQQVTLSCSPISGHRSVSWYQQTPGQGLQFLFEYFSETQRNKGNFPGRFSGRQFSNSRSEMNVSTLELGDSALYLCASSLGQVNTDTQYFGPGTRLTVL.

This chain connects TRBV2 to TRBJ2-1; 11 nucleotides align to TRBD2. The germline V gene encodes CDR1 SNHLY and CDR2 FYNNEI. This CDR3 is 14 amino acids long. Trimming took 7 bases from V and 14 from J; bases not matched to a gene: 13. This chain's CDR3 is CASILAGGPAWEFF. CDR3 nucleotides: TGTGCCAGCATCCTAGCGGGGGGTCCCGCTTGGGAGTTCTTC.

This sequence joins TRBV24-1 and TRBJ2-1, with 10 positions matching TRBD1. After removal of 9 bases from V and 9 bases from J, the junction contained 7 bases not matched to a gene. This CDR3 spans 13 amino acids. Germline loops: CDR1 KGHDR, CDR2 SFDVKD. CDR3 nucleotides: TGTGCCACCGGGACAGGGGCTTATAGTGAGCAGTTCTTC. Translated, it gives CATGTGAYSEQFF.

The V call is TRBV6-4, the J call TRBJ2-1; 7 bases map to TRBD2. CDR1 is MRHNA, CDR2 SNTAGT, per germline. The CDR3 length is 13 residues. Unmatched junction bases numbered 5, after V lost 2 bases and J lost 10 bases. The chain's CDR3 is CASSDGVAGEQFF. In nucleotides, the CDR3 is TGTGCCAGCAGTGACGGTGTAGCGGGCGAGCAGTTCTTC.